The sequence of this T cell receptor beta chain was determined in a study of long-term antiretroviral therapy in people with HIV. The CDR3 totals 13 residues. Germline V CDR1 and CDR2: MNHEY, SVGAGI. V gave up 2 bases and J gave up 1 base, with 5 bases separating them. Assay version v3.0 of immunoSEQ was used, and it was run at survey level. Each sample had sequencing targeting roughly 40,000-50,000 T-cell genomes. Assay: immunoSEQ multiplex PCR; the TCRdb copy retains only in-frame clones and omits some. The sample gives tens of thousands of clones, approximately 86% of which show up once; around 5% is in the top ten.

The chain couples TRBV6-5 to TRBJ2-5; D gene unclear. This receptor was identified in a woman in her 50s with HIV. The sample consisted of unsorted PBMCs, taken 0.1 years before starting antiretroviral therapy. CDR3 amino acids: CASSYTVQETQYF. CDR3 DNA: TGTGCCAGCAGTTACACTGTCCAAGAGACCCAGTACTTC.